A single sample is the source of the 2 T cell receptor beta chains below, sequenced in a study of T cells in Graves' hyperthyroidism and ophthalmopathy. It was RNA transcripts that yielded the amplified TCR beta CDR3 regions. A first-round RT-PCR of the TCR CDR3 used the HTBI primer set. TCRdb fed the multiplex PCR reads into MiXCR, producing one record per CDR3 protein. The data hold roughly 400,000 distinct CDR3 sequences, with around a sixth observed a single time. The sample taken for sequencing was blood. Source of these receptors: a woman aged 18-29 years with Graves' hyperthyroidism that later progressed to Graves' ophthalmopathy.

This clonotype was seen at least ten times. The chain employs TRBV12-3 or TRBV12-4 and TRBJ1-5; 7 nucleotides align to TRBD1. This CDR3 is 15 amino acids long. Losses at the gene ends were 5 bases for V and 1 base for J; bases not matched to a gene: 5. For the CDR3, the DNA is TGTGCCAGCAGTCCCACAGGGGTGAGCAATCAGCCCCAGCATTTT. Protein product: CASSPTGVSNQPQHF.

In this sample, this clonotype turned up many times. The genes are TRBV7-2 and TRBJ2-7; 7 bases line up with TRBD1. CDR3 size: 15 residues. The V gene's germline CDR1 is SGHTA and CDR2 FQGNSA. V lost 1 base, J lost 5 bases, and 8 bases stayed unmatched. This CDR3 is CASSLGNRGIDEQYF. The CDR3 nucleotides read TGTGCCAGCAGCTTAGGAAACAGGGGTATCGACGAGCAGTACTTC. Together with reference TRBV7-2 and TRBJ2-7, the CDR3 gives the full variable domain: GAGVSQSPSNKVTEKGKDVELRCDPISGHTALYWYRQSLGQGLEFLIYFQGNSAPDKSGLPSDRFSAERTGGSVSTLTIQRTQQEDSAVYLCASSLGNRGIDEQYFGPGTRLTVT.